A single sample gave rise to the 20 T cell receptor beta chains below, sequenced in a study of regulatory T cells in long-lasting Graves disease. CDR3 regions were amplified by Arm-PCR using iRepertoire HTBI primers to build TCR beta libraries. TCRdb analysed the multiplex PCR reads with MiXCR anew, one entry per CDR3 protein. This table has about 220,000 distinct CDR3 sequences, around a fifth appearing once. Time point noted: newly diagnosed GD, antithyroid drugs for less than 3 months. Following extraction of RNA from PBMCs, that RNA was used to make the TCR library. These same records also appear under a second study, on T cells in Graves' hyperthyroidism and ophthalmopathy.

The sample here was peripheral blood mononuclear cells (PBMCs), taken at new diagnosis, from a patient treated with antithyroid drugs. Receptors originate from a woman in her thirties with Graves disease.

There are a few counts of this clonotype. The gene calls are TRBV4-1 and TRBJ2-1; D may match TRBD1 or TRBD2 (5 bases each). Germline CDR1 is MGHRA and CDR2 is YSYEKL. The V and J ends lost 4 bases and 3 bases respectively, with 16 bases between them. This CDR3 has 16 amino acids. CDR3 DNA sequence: TGCGCCAGCAGCCGAGACCGGGACCTAGGCTACAATGAGCAGTTCTTC. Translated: CASSRDRDLGYNEQFF.

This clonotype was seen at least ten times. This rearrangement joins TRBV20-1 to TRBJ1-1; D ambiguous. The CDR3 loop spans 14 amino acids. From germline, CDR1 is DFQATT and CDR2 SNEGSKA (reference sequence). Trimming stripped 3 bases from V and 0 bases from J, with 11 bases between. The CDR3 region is CSARARLMNTEAFF. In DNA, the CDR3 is TGCAGTGCTAGGGCCCGCCTTATGAACACTGAAGCTTTCTTT.

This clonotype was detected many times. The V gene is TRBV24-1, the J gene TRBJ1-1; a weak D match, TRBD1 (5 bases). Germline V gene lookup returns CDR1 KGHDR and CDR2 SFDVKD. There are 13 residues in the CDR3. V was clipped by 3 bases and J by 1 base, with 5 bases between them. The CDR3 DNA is TGTGCCACCAGTGATGACAGGAACACTGAAGCTTTCTTT. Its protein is CATSDDRNTEAFF.

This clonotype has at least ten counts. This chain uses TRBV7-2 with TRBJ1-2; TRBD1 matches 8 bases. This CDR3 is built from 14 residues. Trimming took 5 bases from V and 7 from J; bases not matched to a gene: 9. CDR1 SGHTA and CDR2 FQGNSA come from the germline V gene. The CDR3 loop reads CASSPSQGAIGYTF. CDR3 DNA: TGTGCCAGCAGCCCCAGTCAGGGGGCGATTGGCTACACCTTC.

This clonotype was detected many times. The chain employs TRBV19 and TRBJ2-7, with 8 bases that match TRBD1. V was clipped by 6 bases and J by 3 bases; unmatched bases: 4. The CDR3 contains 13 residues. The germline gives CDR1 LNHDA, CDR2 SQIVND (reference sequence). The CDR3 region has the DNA TGTGCCAGTAGGTTAACAGGGGGCTACGAGCAGTACTTC. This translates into CASRLTGGYEQYF.

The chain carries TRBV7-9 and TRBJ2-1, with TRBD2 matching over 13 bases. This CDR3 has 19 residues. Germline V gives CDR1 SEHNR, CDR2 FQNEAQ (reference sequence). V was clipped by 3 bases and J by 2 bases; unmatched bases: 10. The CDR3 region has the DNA TGTGCCAGCAGCTTGGACGGGACTAGCGGGGCTGGGACCTACAATGAGCAGTTCTTC. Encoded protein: CASSLDGTSGAGTYNEQFF. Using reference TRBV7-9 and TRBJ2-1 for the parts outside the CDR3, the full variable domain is DTGVSQNPRHKITKRGQNVTFRCDPISEHNRLYWYRQTLGQGPEFLTYFQNEAQLEKSRLLSDRFSAERPKGSFSTLEIQRTEQGDSAMYLCASSLDGTSGAGTYNEQFFGPGTRLTVL.

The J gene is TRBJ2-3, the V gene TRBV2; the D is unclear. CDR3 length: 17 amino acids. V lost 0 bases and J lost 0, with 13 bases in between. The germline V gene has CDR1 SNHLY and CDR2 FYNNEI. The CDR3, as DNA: TGTGCCAGCAGTGAAGCGCGGTTAGTTCTTAGCACAGATACGCAGTATTTT. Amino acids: CASSEARLVLSTDTQYF.

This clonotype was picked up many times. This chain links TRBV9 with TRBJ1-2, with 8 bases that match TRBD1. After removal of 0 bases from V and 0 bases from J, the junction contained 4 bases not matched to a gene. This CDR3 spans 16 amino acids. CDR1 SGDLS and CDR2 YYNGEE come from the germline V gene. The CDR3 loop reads CASSVGTGTTNYGYTF. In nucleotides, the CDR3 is TGTGCCAGCAGCGTAGGGACAGGGACGACTAACTATGGCTACACCTTC.

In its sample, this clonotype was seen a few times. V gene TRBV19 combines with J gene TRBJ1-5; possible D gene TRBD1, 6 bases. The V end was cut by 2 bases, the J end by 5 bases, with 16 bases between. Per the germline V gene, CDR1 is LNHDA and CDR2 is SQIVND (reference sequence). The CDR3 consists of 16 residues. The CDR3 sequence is CASSITPRGGDQPQHF. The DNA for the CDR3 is TGTGCCAGTAGTATAACTCCCAGGGGAGGAGATCAGCCCCAGCATTTT.

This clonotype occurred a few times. In DNA form, the CDR3 reads TGTGCCAGTAAAAGTACTGGGGCTGAGGGCTACGAGCAGTACTTC. Translation gives CASKSTGAEGYEQYF. The rearrangement joins TRBV19 to TRBJ2-7; perhaps D is TRBD1 or TRBD2 (5 bases each). Trimming shortened V by 7 bases and J by 3 bases, and 19 bases separated the two germline ends. Germline CDR1 is LNHDA and CDR2 is SQIVND (reference sequence). CDR3 size: 15 residues. Full variable domain (outside the CDR3, taken from reference TRBV19 and TRBJ2-7): DGGITQSPKYLFRKEGQNVTLSCEQNLNHDAMYWYRQDPGQGLRLIYYSQIVNDFQKGDIAEGYSVSREKKESFPLTVTSAQKNPTAFYLCASKSTGAEGYEQYFGPGTRLTVT.

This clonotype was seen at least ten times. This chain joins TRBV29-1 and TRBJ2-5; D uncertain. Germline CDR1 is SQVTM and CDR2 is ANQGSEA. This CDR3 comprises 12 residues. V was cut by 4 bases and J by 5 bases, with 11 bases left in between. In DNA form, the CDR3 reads TGCAGCGTTGGGCCCAGCGCGGAGACCCAGTACTTC. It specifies CSVGPSAETQYF.

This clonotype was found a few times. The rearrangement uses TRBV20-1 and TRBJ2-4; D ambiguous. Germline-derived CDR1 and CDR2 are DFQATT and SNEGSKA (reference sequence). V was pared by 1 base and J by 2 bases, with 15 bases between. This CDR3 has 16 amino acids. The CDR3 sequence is CSARVVGDWTKNIQYF. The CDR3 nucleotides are TGCAGTGCTAGAGTTGTAGGTGACTGGACCAAAAACATTCAGTACTTC.

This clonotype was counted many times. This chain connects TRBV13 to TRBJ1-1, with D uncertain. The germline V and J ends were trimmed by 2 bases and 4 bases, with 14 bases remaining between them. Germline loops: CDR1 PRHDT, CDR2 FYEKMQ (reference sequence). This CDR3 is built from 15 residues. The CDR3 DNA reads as TGTGCCAGCAGCTTACTGCAGGCTGGTTCCACTGAAGCTTTCTTT. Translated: CASSLLQAGSTEAFF.

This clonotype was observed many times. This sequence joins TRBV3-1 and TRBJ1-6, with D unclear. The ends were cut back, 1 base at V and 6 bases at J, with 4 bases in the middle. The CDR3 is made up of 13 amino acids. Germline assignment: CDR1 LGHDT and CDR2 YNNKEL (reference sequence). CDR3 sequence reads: CASSQGVNSPLHF. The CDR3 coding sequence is TGTGCCAGCAGCCAAGGGGTTAATTCACCCCTCCACTTT.

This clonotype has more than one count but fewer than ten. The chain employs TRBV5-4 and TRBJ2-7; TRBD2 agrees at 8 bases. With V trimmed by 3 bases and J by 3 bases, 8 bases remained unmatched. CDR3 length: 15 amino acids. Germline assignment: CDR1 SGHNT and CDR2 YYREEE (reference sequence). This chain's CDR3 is CASSSGGVSNYEQYF. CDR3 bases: TGTGCCAGCAGCTCGGGGGGGGTGTCAAACTACGAGCAGTACTTC.

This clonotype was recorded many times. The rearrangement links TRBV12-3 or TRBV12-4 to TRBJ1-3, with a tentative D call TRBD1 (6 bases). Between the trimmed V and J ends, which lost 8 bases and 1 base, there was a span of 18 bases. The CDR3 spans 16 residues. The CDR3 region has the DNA TGTGCCAGCGCCAGGCCAACAGGGAGGTCTGGAAACACCATATATTTT. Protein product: CASARPTGRSGNTIYF.

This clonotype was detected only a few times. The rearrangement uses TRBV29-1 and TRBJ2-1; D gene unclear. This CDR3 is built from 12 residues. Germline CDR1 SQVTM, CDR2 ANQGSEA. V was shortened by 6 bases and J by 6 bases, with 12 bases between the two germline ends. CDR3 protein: CSVLTGINEQFF. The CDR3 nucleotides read TGCAGCGTCCTGACTGGAATCAATGAGCAGTTCTTC.

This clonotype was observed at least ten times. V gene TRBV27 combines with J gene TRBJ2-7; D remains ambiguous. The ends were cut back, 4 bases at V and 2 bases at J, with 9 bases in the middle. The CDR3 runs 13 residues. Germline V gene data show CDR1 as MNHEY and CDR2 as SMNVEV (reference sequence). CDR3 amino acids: CASSYGETYEQYF. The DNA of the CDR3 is TGTGCCAGCAGTTATGGGGAAACCTACGAGCAGTACTTC.

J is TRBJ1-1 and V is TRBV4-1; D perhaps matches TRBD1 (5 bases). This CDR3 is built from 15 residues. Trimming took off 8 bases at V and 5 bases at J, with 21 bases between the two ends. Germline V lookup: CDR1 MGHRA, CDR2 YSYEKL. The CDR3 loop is CASRGTFKLETEAFF. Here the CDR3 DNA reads TGCGCCAGCCGAGGGACCTTCAAATTGGAGACTGAAGCTTTCTTT.

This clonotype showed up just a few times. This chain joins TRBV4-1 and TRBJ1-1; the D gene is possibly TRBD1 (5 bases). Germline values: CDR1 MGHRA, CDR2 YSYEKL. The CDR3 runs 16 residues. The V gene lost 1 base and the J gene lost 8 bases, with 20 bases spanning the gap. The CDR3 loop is CASSQVNRRASKEAFF. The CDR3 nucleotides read TGCGCCAGCAGCCAAGTGAATCGCAGGGCGTCGAAGGAAGCTTTCTTT.